A single sample gave rise to the 20 T cell receptor beta chains below, sequenced in a study of CD8+ T cells in alopecia areata. Specified treatment: oral pan-JAK inhibitor, 5-10 mg twice daily. Once RNA had been extracted, it was reverse transcribed into cDNA to act as the sequencing template. Method: immunoSEQ multiplex PCR; TCRdb's copy keeps in-frame clones and lacks some. This sample has some 210,000 clones; approximately 72% occur once, and the top ten carry around 1.3%. Sequenced here: CD4+ T cells sorted from blood, sampled at approximately week 44, from a patient treated with tofacitinib. The receptors come from a human donor with alopecia areata.

This clone has only a few counts. This chain joins TRBV7-2 and TRBJ2-5; 10 bases match TRBD2. The CDR3 loop spans 18 amino acids. Germline V gene lookup returns CDR1 SGHTA and CDR2 FQGNSA. V gave up 4 bases and J gave up 5 bases; unmatched junction bases: 16. The CDR3 coding sequence is TGTGCCAGCAGCTCCCAGGGTGGGAGCGGGGGGGCCAGCGAGACCCAGTACTTC. This encodes CASSSQGGSGGASETQYF.

The chain employs TRBV5-1 and TRBJ1-1; D gene ambiguous. Germline CDR1 and CDR2: SGHRS and YFSETQ. Trimming pared 1 base from V and 7 bases from J, leaving 17 bases between. The CDR3 contains 15 residues. Here the CDR3 reads CASSLSDPAGVEAFF. For the CDR3, the DNA is TGCGCCAGCAGCTTGTCGGACCCCGCGGGTGTTGAAGCTTTCTTT.

There are a few counts of this clone. Other DNA variants within this sample encode the same CDR3. The genes are TRBV30 and TRBJ1-1; no reliable D call. The CDR3 sequence is 11 residues long. The ends were cut back, 5 bases at V and 1 base at J, with 5 bases in the middle. The germline gives CDR1 GTSNPN, CDR2 SVGIG (reference sequence). CDR3 amino acids: CAWRENTEAFF. Here the CDR3 DNA reads TGTGCCTGGCGGGAGAACACTGAAGCTTTCTTT.

The chain combines TRBV5-6 with TRBJ2-4, with D perhaps matching TRBD2 (7 bases). V was shortened by 3 bases and J by 9 bases, with 16 bases between the two germline ends. The CDR3 consists of 14 residues. Germline lookup yields CDR1 SGHDT and CDR2 YYEEEE. The CDR3 sequence is CASSWGGGNGIQYF. The CDR3 DNA follows: TGTGCCAGCAGCTGGGGAGGGGGTAACGGCATTCAGTACTTC.

V gene TRBV30 combines with J gene TRBJ2-5; D remains unclear. Germline V gene lookup returns CDR1 GTSNPN and CDR2 SVGIG (reference sequence). The ends were cut back, 0 bases at V and 5 bases at J, with 10 bases in the middle. This CDR3 comprises 13 residues. The CDR3 DNA is TGTGCCTGGAGTGTAGCATCTTTGGAGACCCAGTACTTC. Amino acids: CAWSVASLETQYF.

This chain links TRBV6-1 with TRBJ2-7, with D possibly TRBD1 on 5 matching bases. Germline CDR1 and CDR2: MNHNS and SASEGT. The germline V and J ends were trimmed by 2 bases and 3 bases, with 14 bases remaining between them. The CDR3 extends over 15 amino acids. The CDR3, as DNA: TGTGCCAGCAGTGAATGGGCAGGGATCAACTACGAGCAGTACTTC. Translating gives CASSEWAGINYEQYF.

This clone was counted only a few times. The V gene is TRBV5-1, the J gene TRBJ1-6, with D hard to call. V was cut by 3 bases and J by 9 bases, with 16 bases left in between. Looked up from germline, CDR1 is SGHRS and CDR2 is YFSETQ. The CDR3 runs 15 residues. Here the CDR3 DNA reads TGCGCCAGCAGCTGGTCGGCAGACGGCAGTTCACCCCTCCACTTT. As protein: CASSWSADGSSPLHF.

This rearrangement joins TRBV29-1 to TRBJ2-3; D might be TRBD2 (6 bases). The CDR3 runs 12 residues. V lost 1 base and J lost 8, with 10 bases in between. In germline, CDR1 is SQVTM, CDR2 ANQGSEA. CDR3 bases: TGCAGCGTTGAAGCCATGGGGGGTACGCAGTATTTT. This gives the protein CSVEAMGGTQYF.

This clone was seen repeatedly, ten times or more. This chain uses TRBV28 with TRBJ1-3; tentative D call: TRBD1 (6 bases). CDR1 is MDHEN, CDR2 SYDVKM, per germline. The V gene lost 7 bases and the J gene lost 7 bases, with 17 bases spanning the gap. This CDR3 comprises 14 residues. The DNA for the CDR3 is TGTGCCAGCACCGAGAGGGCAGGGGTGAACACCATATATTTT. Protein: CASTERAGVNTIYF.

This chain connects TRBV28 to TRBJ2-5, with D possibly matching TRBD2 (6 bases). Per germline, CDR1 MDHEN and CDR2 SYDVKM. CDR3 length: 15 amino acids. V was trimmed by 5 bases and J by 7 bases, leaving 20 bases between them. CDR3 in DNA: TGTGCCAGCAGTCACCCGGCCTCTAGCGCCCGGACCCAGTACTTC. Its protein product is CASSHPASSARTQYF.

The chain combines TRBV9 with TRBJ2-6; D is ambiguous. V lost 4 bases, J lost 2 bases, and 10 bases lay in between. The germline V gene has CDR1 SGDLS and CDR2 YYNGEE. The CDR3 has 15 residues. In nucleotides, the CDR3 is TGTGCCAGCAGCTTGGAAGAGGCTGGGGCCAACGTCCTGACTTTC. It specifies CASSLEEAGANVLTF.

V and J are TRBV5-4 and TRBJ2-3; TRBD1 agrees at 8 bases. The V gene end was trimmed by 3 bases and the J gene end by 2 bases; junction bases not matched to a gene: 8. Per the germline V gene, CDR1 is SGHNT and CDR2 is YYREEE (reference sequence). The CDR3 sequence is 16 residues long. This CDR3 is CASSSNGQGLTDTQYF. The CDR3 coding sequence is TGTGCCAGCAGCTCGAATGGACAGGGACTCACAGATACGCAGTATTTT. Together with reference TRBV5-4 and TRBJ2-3, the CDR3 gives the full variable domain: ETGVTQSPTHLIKTRGQQVTLRCSSQSGHNTVSWYQQALGQGPQFIFQYYREEENGRGNFPPRFSGLQFPNYSSELNVNALELDDSALYLCASSSNGQGLTDTQYFGPGTRLTVL.

A few counts support this clone. V usage is TRBV9 and J usage is TRBJ2-6; TRBD1 is a possible D gene (6 bases). The germline CDR1 and CDR2 sequences are SGDLS and YYNGEE. The CDR3 is 17 residues long. The V gene lost 4 bases and the J gene lost 1 base, with 15 bases spanning the gap. The CDR3 is CASSKAQTGSGANVLTF. DNA of the CDR3: TGTGCCAGCAGCAAGGCCCAAACAGGGTCTGGGGCCAACGTCCTGACTTTC.

The J gene is TRBJ2-1, the V gene TRBV5-1; 8 bases agree with TRBD1. V shed 0 bases, J shed 6 bases, and the junction held 2 bases outside the gene matches. The CDR3 covers 14 residues. The germline gives CDR1 SGHRS, CDR2 YFSETQ. The CDR3 is CASSLAQGGNEQFF. CDR3 DNA sequence: TGCGCCAGCAGCTTGGCACAGGGGGGCAATGAGCAGTTCTTC.

V gene TRBV30 combines with J gene TRBJ1-2; 7 bases align to TRBD1. V shed 1 base and J 5 bases; nucleotides not matched to a gene: 4. CDR3 length: 13 residues. Germline V lookup: CDR1 GTSNPN, CDR2 SVGIG (reference sequence). The CDR3 loop reads CAWSAGTVYGYTF. CDR3 nucleotide sequence: TGTGCCTGGAGTGCAGGGACAGTATATGGCTACACCTTC.

Only a few counts were recorded for this clone. This chain links TRBV4-1 with TRBJ1-2; D ambiguous. The V gene lost 1 base and the J gene lost 3 bases, with 12 bases spanning the gap. There are 15 residues in the CDR3. Germline lookup yields CDR1 MGHRA and CDR2 YSYEKL. CDR3 sequence: CASSQVTRLDYGYTF. CDR3 DNA sequence: TGCGCCAGCAGCCAAGTGACTCGCCTTGACTATGGCTACACCTTC.

The gene calls are TRBV5-1 and TRBJ1-2, with 7 bases aligning to TRBD1. Germline loops: CDR1 SGHRS, CDR2 YFSETQ. Losses at the gene ends were 4 bases for V and 4 bases for J; bases not matched to a gene: 4. The CDR3 loop spans 13 amino acids. CDR3 nucleotides: TGCGCCAGCAGCCCCGGGACAGCCTATGGCTACACCTTC. Protein: CASSPGTAYGYTF.

V gene TRBV28 combines with J gene TRBJ2-4; D is ambiguous. Germline values: CDR1 MDHEN, CDR2 SYDVKM. Trimming took off 6 bases at V and 0 bases at J, with 15 bases between the two ends. CDR3 length: 16 residues. CDR3 residues: CASSKGGSLAKNIQYF. The CDR3 nucleotides are TGTGCCAGCAGCAAGGGCGGTTCCCTAGCCAAAAACATTCAGTACTTC.

The genes are TRBV30 and TRBJ1-1; tentative D call: TRBD1 (5 bases). This CDR3 region has 14 residues. CDR1 and CDR2 from the germline V gene are GTSNPN and SVGIG (reference sequence). V lost 5 bases, J lost 0 bases, and 13 bases lay in between. The CDR3 DNA sequence: TGTGCCTGGGCACGGAGGGGATTGAACACTGAAGCTTTCTTT. Protein sequence: CAWARRGLNTEAFF. Full variable domain (remainder filled in from reference TRBV30 and TRBJ1-1): SQTIHQWPATLVQPVGSPLSLECTVEGTSNPNLYWYRQAAGRGLQLLFYSVGIGQISSEVPQNLSASRPQDRQFILSSKKLLLSDSGFYLCAWARRGLNTEAFFGQGTRLTVV.

A remark on this clone: The sample contains more than one DNA sequence encoding this CDR3. The V and J genes are TRBV29-1 and TRBJ2-7, with D unresolved. The germline V gene has CDR1 SQVTM and CDR2 ANQGSEA. Between the trimmed V and J ends, which lost 4 bases and 0 bases, there was a span of 7 bases. The CDR3 totals 12 residues. The CDR3 sequence is CSVGVNSYEQYF. The CDR3 DNA reads as TGCAGCGTTGGTGTCAACTCCTACGAGCAGTACTTC.